This TCR beta chain was captured in a study of blood T cells in healthy people across ages. About this clonotype itself: Its antigen is unknown.

Whole-study findings and limits: Diversity of TCR beta per million T cells declined in a roughly linear way with age. Underestimates were what the diversity estimates from one million T cells were considered to be.

Using a J-beta primer mix together with a sample-barcoded 5' primer, a second PCR was run for about 6 to 11 cycles. TCRdb ran MiXCR on the 5' RACE reads and lists one entry per CDR3 protein. The table has 980,000 or so distinct CDR3 sequences, about 48% seen once. CDR1 and CDR2 from the germline V gene are SQVTM and ANQGSEA. V lost 8 bases and J 1 base, leaving 11 bases between the germline ends. The CDR3 is made up of 12 amino acids. Peripheral blood from each donor was collected in a volume of approximately 10 milliliters. The chain recombines TRBV29-1 with TRBJ1-1; no definite D call. The TCR originated in a man aged 25 to 40 in good health. Sequenced: blood. The CDR3 sequence: CSFQRGNTEAFF. DNA for the CDR3: TGCAGCTTCCAACGAGGGAACACTGAAGCTTTCTTT.